The T cell receptor beta chain under discussion was sequenced for a study of Graves' ophthalmopathy and Graves' hyperthyroidism. Study observations and caveats: Blood also carried most expanded thyroid clonotypes exceeding 0.001 frequency.

Amplification of TCR beta CDR3 regions used RNA transcripts. HTBI primers served in a first-round RT-PCR, which a second-round multiplex PCR followed. TCRdb recomputed calls from the multiplex PCR reads with MiXCR, one row per CDR3 protein. Among 500,000 to 700,000 distinct CDR3 sequences listed, 20% to 25% were seen once. V lost 0 bases, J lost 1 base, and 4 bases stayed unmatched. The CDR3 covers 15 residues. From germline, CDR1 is SQVTM and CDR2 ANQGSEA. No ophthalmopathy within 18 months of follow-up signified stable hyperthyroidism. Among the exclusions were patients with other autoimmune diseases, uncontrolled infections, pregnancy or lactation. This clonotype was seen many times. What it binds is unknown.

The sequencing sample was made of peripheral blood. This TCR was sampled from a woman aged 18-35 years with stable Graves' hyperthyroidism. Some clones in this sample may be carry-over from other donors' samples. The rearrangement links TRBV29-1 to TRBJ1-1, with TRBD1 matching 8 bases. CDR3: CSVEDPGQGNTEAFF. CDR3 sequence (DNA): TGCAGCGTTGAAGATCCAGGACAGGGGAACACTGAAGCTTTCTTT.